These T cell receptor beta chains were read from a single sample in a study of T-cell memory formation after mild COVID-19. TCRdb passed the 5' RACE reads through MiXCR, listing each CDR3 protein once. The sample has about 290,000 distinct CDR3 sequences; less than 20% are singletons. Sequencing was carried out using PBMCs or a T cell subset sorted from them (not recorded which). The receptors originated from a man in his late teens or twenties who had mild COVID-19 (a few samples of this study predate the infection). Cell type and time point are not known. Both conserved end residues are trimmed from each CDR3.

TRBJ1-6 | TRBV7-2 | ASSYRPLLQENSPLH
TRBJ2-1 | TRBV15 | ATRAPQVDEQF
TRBJ2-1 | TRBV7-6 | ASSFNRGKDEQF
TRBJ2-5 | TRBV18 | ASSPPDREETQY
TRBJ2-2 | TRBV6-5 | ASSSTGTSGGPLTGELF
TRBJ2-3 | TRBV24-1 | ATAGVPTDTQY
TRBJ2-3 | TRBV7-3 | ASSPGTSGGGTDTQY
TRBJ2-3 | TRBV12-3/TRBV12-4 | ASDSGTGDTDTQY
TRBJ1-6 | TRBV11-3 | ASSFGGLSPLH
TRBJ2-5 | TRBV15 | ATSSPLAALETQY
TRBJ2-2 | TRBV3-1 | ASSDVGRENTGELF
TRBJ2-5 | TRBV7-2 | ASSPGGMQETQY
TRBJ1-2 | TRBV5-1 | ASSLTTLGSARLYT
TRBJ2-3 | TRBV19 | ASSIGPHTDTQY
TRBJ1-1 | TRBV18 | ASSLIGWSAGVRNTEAF
TRBJ2-1 | TRBV2 | ASSEMSGYNEQF
TRBJ1-1 | TRBV5-6 | ASSPPGNMNTEAF
TRBJ1-2 | TRBV3-1 | ASSQVGGTGYT
TRBJ1-1 | TRBV20-1 | SARDWGARAEAF
TRBJ1-2 | TRBV5-1 | ASSLGSGGRSNYGYT
TRBJ2-1 | TRBV7-9 | ASSASGGRSYNEQF
TRBJ1-1 | TRBV29-1 | SVTVMNTEAF
TRBJ2-1 | TRBV6-2/TRBV6-3 | ASSYSKFLAGYGEQF
TRBJ1-2 | TRBV7-9 | ASSFPGERGYT
TRBJ1-1 | TRBV20-1 | SAPDGLQNTEAF
TRBJ2-1 | TRBV29-1 | SVLPGGNEQF
TRBJ1-6 | TRBV12-3/TRBV12-4 | ASSLLRTGNSPLH
TRBJ2-5 | TRBV7-2 | ASSRMLLTGGGETQY
TRBJ2-3 | TRBV7-8 | ASRPGTSERTDTQY
TRBJ2-3 | TRBV5-1 | ASSKATGTSGGASDTQY
TRBJ2-7 | TRBV4-3 | ASSQFSRGDSEQY
TRBJ2-2 | TRBV5-1 | ASSLGYGTGELF
TRBJ2-1 | TRBV4-2 | ASSPRTGGYEQF
TRBJ1-2 | TRBV6-5 | ASSQRLNYGYT
TRBJ2-1 | TRBV7-9 | ASSWGATYNEQF
TRBJ2-3 | TRBV19 | ASSKFRSTDTQY
TRBJ1-6 | TRBV4-3 | ASSPGQGTNSPLH
TRBJ2-3 | TRBV5-1 | ASSSTLSGGADTQY
TRBJ2-5 | TRBV29-1 | SVEGDGLVVETQY
TRBJ1-5 | TRBV6-4 | ASSAGAGQPQH
TRBJ2-4 | TRBV7-2 | ASSLSGRGGNIQY
TRBJ1-2 | TRBV4-1 | ASSQTRGYGYT
TRBJ1-1 | TRBV12-3/TRBV12-4 | ASSKQGRYTEAF
TRBJ1-4 | TRBV4-3 | ASSQDPRGGDNEKLF
TRBJ2-5 | TRBV25-1 | ASSEYLGGETQY
TRBJ2-4 | TRBV4-3 | ASSQLAGTDIQY
TRBJ2-7 | TRBV13 | ASSSSLQGYSYEQY
TRBJ1-3 | TRBV4-1 | ASSQDYSSGNTIY
TRBJ1-6 | TRBV11-2 | ASSPSGTGFNSPLH
TRBJ2-1 | TRBV20-1 | SAPGTGGFDEQF
TRBJ1-2 | TRBV12-3/TRBV12-4 | ASSFLGTGYGYT
TRBJ1-1 | TRBV6-2/TRBV6-3 | ASSYAPGQEAL
TRBJ2-1 | TRBV28 | ASSSLDRDVNEQF
TRBJ1-5 | TRBV20-1 | SAGTFRQMDQPQH